The TCR beta chain under discussion was sequenced for a study of shared clonotypes between healthy human individuals (dated by TCRdb to the early 2020s). Background for the entire study: The cohort comprised a couple of women and three men aged 18 to 49 years. Between about 0.94 and 8.9 billion PBMCs per donor were obtained by leukapheresis. Per donor, three plates each were used for CD4 naive and CD4 memory, two for CD8 naive, and one for CD8 memory. To increase sequencing depth and limit assay-specific biases, TCR repertoire library preparation and sequencing were carried out by different laboratories using diverse techniques. The study deeply sequenced blood TCR repertoires of roughly five healthy adults to estimate repertoire size and the extent of clonotype sharing between individuals.

Points on this clone: It has no known antigen specificity. No much larger clone exists at a distance of one base, and base qualities are not known.

Summary of the overall study and its limitations: Sampling was limited to blood, and TCR repertoires in tissue likely differ from TCR repertoires in blood. The genetic and exposure-history diversity represented was limited by the small number of donors. Clonotypes shared by all four sorted-subset donors showed higher generation probabilities than non-shared clonotypes. Pairwise subsampling indicated that sequencing depth was expected to affect the degree of clonotype sharing among donors. Across four donors, approximately 4.9% of naive CD4, roughly 3.8% of naive CD8, roughly 2.3% of memory CD4, and approximately 0.4% of memory CD8 clonotypes were shared. Estimated clonotype richness was generally larger for naive than for memory subsets. Incomplete sequencing was indicated by rarefaction of sorted-subset datasets, despite the large sequencing depth.

Using the deep immunoSEQ assay, multiplex PCR amplified TCR CDR3 regions from genomic DNA. For each cell subset, the extracted genomic DNA was distributed evenly across all wells of several immunoSEQ 96-well plates, and each plate served as one replicate. Each replicate PCR for sorted subsets received about 180 ng genomic DNA, equal to tens of thousands of T cell genomes. Purified libraries were measured with a Qubit 3.0 fluorometer, size-checked on a Bioanalyzer 2100, and measured again with the KAPA Library Quantification kit. Every immunoSEQ 96-well plate was sequenced on a dedicated single-read 150-cycle Illumina NextSeq 550 flow cell. The source study handled its data this way. Because the immunoSEQ output held only junctional sequences and lacked quality scores, the filtering could not match the filtering applied to full-length reads. Sequences were annotated with PyIR, a Python wrapper for IgBLAST v1.9, using IMGT germline references to assign V/J genes and CDR3. Reads with weak V/J assignments (E-value above 1e-6), missing CDR3, stop codons, out-of-frame junctions, or ambiguous translated residues were removed. A V3J clonotype was defined by an identical inferred V gene, J gene, and CDR3 amino acid sequence. The percentage overlap between two repertoires was calculated by dividing the number of shared unique clonotypes by the size of the smaller repertoire. Three approaches were used to assess repertoire richness: RTK rarefaction, the Chao1 estimator, and Recon v2.1 estimates of unobserved clonotypes. For all TCRbeta clonotypes obtained by the gDNA method from four donors, generation probabilities were computed with OLGA. TCRdb limited this immuneACCESS table to in-frame rearrangements with V and J called. A share of clones is missing; checked studies link under half to unresolved V genes, and the rest is unexplained. V and J calls plus clone size are reproduced from that table; the DNA served to infer D and trimming. Across this sample there are about 2.4 million clones, with over 85% seen only once. Over 0.12% of the sample comes from the top ten.

The donors were healthy, HIV-negative adults who had no recently reported acute infections or vaccinations. Only Caucasian adults living in Nashville, Tennessee, USA were represented among the donors. Magnetic negative selection was used to enrich CD4+ T cells, after which naive cells were positively selected on CD45RA and the negative fraction became the memory subset. Blood was obtained by leukapheresis, after which PBMCs were separated by Ficoll-Histopaque density gradient centrifugation and cryopreserved in liquid nitrogen vapor phase. Purity and quantity of every magnetically sorted T cell population were checked by analytical flow cytometry. Each sorted fraction had its genomic DNA isolated and then quantified by UV absorbance on a Nanodrop 2000c. Inclusive of the bounding cysteine and phenylalanine, the CDR3 is 15 residues long. Of all the DNA, just the CDR3 is kept, 45 bases in frame from base 1. In the germline V gene, CDR1 corresponds to SQVTM and CDR2 to ANQGSEA.

Sequenced: naive CD4+ T cells sorted from blood. The cell subset or site label corresponds to: CD45RA+ positively selected. The rearranged segments are TRBV29-1 and TRBJ2-5; 6 matching bases give a weak D call of TRBD1. The J call may be in error: the DNA end matches TRBJ2-7 better. This receptor was taken from a man aged 18 to 30 in good health. Here the CDR3 is given as CSVEGLGAGTYEQYF. The nucleotide sequence reads as follows: TGCAGCGTTGAAGGTTTGGGGGCCGGGACCTACGAGCAGTACTTC.